Included here is one T cell receptor beta chain sequence, with context. Its antigen is unknown. No base-level quality is on record; no much larger clone is a single base apart. The record originates from a study of OX40 agonist ivuxolimab in advanced cancers. For the study in its entirety: Ivuxolimab was an agonistic, fully human IgG2 monoclonal antibody directed against OX40 (CD134), a costimulatory receptor. Patients were allowed to have had prior anti-PD-1, anti-PD-L1 or anti-CTLA-4 therapy, and more than 30% of the dose-escalation patients had previously received checkpoint inhibitors. Intravenous ivuxolimab was administered to patients every 2 weeks at six dose levels: 0.01, 0.1, 0.3, 1.5, 3 and 10 mg/kg. Peripheral TCRbeta sequencing aimed to test whether ivuxolimab altered TCR sequence diversity and caused clonal T-cell expansion. The paper reports the monotherapy dose-escalation portion (N of about 54 patients) of the phase I ivuxolimab trial. Partial responses occurred in three dose-escalation patients: two with cutaneous melanoma and one with hepatocellular carcinoma. Of the approximately 50 dose-escalation patients, hepatocellular carcinoma was present in about 20, melanoma in about 15, renal cell carcinoma in 9 and head and neck cancer in 9. In the dose-escalation cohort, approximately 82% of patients were male, and the mean age was approximately 60 years with a range of about 20 to 80. Results and caveats for the whole study, not just this receptor: The antigen specificity of the peripheral T cells that underwent clonal expansion was not determined. Partial responders in the 0.1-3.0 mg/kg groups had among the lowest normalized peripheral clonal expansion, especially among CD8+ T cells. After ivuxolimab, CD8+ T cells had more expanded clones than CD4+ T cells on average. At doses of 0.1 to 3.0 mg/kg, clonal expansion of both CD4+ and CD8+ T cells in blood was seen between baseline and week 6. Low levels of normalized T-cell clonal expansion were also shown by some nonresponding patients.

The trial excluded patients who had a history of autoimmune disease or who were on systemic immunosuppression. In every dose cohort, peripheral blood was drawn for TCR sequencing at baseline, cycle 4 day 1, and cycle 7 day 1. Samples came from an open-label, multicenter, first-in-human phase I dose-escalation trial of ivuxolimab. Adults with locally advanced or metastatic head and neck squamous cell, hepatocellular, melanoma or renal cell carcinoma were enrolled in the trial. Before TCR sequencing, CD4+ and CD8+ T cells were separately sorted from peripheral blood. The germline V gene provides CDR1 SGHRS and CDR2 YFSETQ. From cysteine to phenylalanine, the CDR3 is 15 amino acids long. Only the CDR3 DNA is retained, 45 bases long and in frame from the first base. The germline V and J ends show losses of 1 base and 4 bases respectively, and no gene match explains 5 bases of the junction. Genomic DNA was extracted from sorted cells for sequencing of the TCRbeta CDR3 region. The immunoSEQ Assay was used to sequence the TCRbeta CDR3 regions. TCRdb provides this immuneACCESS table in a form limited to in-frame rearrangements. Some clones are lacking; in checked studies, under half of them reflect an unresolved V gene, and why the rest are absent is not known. In all, the sample holds fewer than 100,000 clones, and about 90% of those were seen once. The biggest ten clones account for roughly 10% of the sample.

This sequence originates from an adult with an advanced solid tumor such as melanoma, head and neck, liver or kidney cancer. The sample in question was CD4+ or CD8+ T cells sorted from blood, obtained in a trial of the OX40 agonist ivuxolimab. The V and J segments used are TRBV5-1 and TRBJ2-1; the junction holds 7 bases that match TRBD2. The nucleotide sequence is TGCGCCAGCAGCTTGACTAGCGTCTCTTACAATGAGCAGTTCTTC. This codes for CASSLTSVSYNEQFF.